This T cell receptor beta chain was observed in a study of human CD8 memory T cell subsets (TCRdb year 2020). Regarding the study in general: To assess clonal relationships, the TCRbeta repertoires of stem-like (TSTEM), progenitor exhausted-like (TPEX) and effector memory CD8+ T cell subsets were compared. TCRbeta repertoires were obtained from TSTEM, TPEX and effector memory subsets contributed by each of five to seven donors. Paper-wide results and their limitations: Similarly high normalized Shannon-Wiener diversity was shown by TSTEM and TPEX subsets, whereas comparatively lower diversity was seen in effector memory subsets. Although both stem-like subsets shared clonotypes with effector memory cells, the overlap between TSTEM and TPEX repertoires was minimal, suggesting distinct antigen spectra for the TSTEM and TPEX subsets. Based on Chao1 estimates, TSTEM subsets appeared to have greater repertoire diversity than TPEX subsets, which may reflect a broader range of specificities. Sequencing was limited to TCRbeta chains, and the repertoire comparisons were based on a handful of donors analyzed with paired t-tests and Bonferroni correction.

Instrument on record: NextSeq 550. A Human TCR Profiling Kit was used to prepare UMI-labeled 5' RACE TCRbeta libraries. Every TCRbeta library was prepared in parallel with an identical number of PCR cycles. The study's own analysis went as follows. Between roughly 3,000 and 18,000 functional CDR3beta clonotypes were contained in each TCRbeta library. MIGEC 1.2.9 handled UMI extraction and consensus assembly, with a minimum of three reads required per UMI. MiXCR 3.0.3 was used to extract in-frame CDR3beta repertoires. Each sample was downsampled to 42,000 randomly selected UMIs before diversity metrics were computed in VDJtools 1.2.1. For the top 3,000 clones of each sample pair, the repertoire overlap metrics D, R and F2 were calculated in VDJtools. Each entry corresponds to one CDR3 protein sequence from reads that TCRdb reprocessed, and DNA is not given. Clone size and V and J calls follow TCRdb, not the original study. The table kept for this sample lists about 6,500 distinct CDR3 sequences. The biggest ten clones account for under 25% of the sample.

A word on this clonotype: Its cognate antigen has yet to be identified.

Its CDR3 holds 15 amino acids, cysteine through phenylalanine. No DNA is given. CDR1 and CDR2 are drawn from the germline V gene (reference sequence): SEHNR, FQNEAQ. CCR7+ PD-1+ TIGIT+ early differentiated memory cells with dysfunctional, exhausted-like traits were defined as progenitor exhausted-like memory CD8+ T cells (TPEX). Peripheral blood mononuclear cells were isolated from healthy donor buffy coats by density gradient separation. The study enriched total CD8+ T cells through negative magnetic separation using EasySep or MojoSort CD8+ T cell isolation kits. An RNeasy Mini Kit was used to extract total RNA from duplicate vials of some 160,000 sorted CD8+ T cells per subset. The PBMCs were used fresh or after being cryopreserved in fetal bovine serum with approximately 9.6% DMSO. CD8+ T cell subsets were sorted to purity by fluorescence-activated cell sorting on a FACSAria III.

The chain uses TRBV7-9 and TRBJ1-1. Input material: CD8+ T cells from PBMCs. The clonotype comes from a human donor in good health. This receptor has the CDR3 CASSLSSGMNTEAFF.